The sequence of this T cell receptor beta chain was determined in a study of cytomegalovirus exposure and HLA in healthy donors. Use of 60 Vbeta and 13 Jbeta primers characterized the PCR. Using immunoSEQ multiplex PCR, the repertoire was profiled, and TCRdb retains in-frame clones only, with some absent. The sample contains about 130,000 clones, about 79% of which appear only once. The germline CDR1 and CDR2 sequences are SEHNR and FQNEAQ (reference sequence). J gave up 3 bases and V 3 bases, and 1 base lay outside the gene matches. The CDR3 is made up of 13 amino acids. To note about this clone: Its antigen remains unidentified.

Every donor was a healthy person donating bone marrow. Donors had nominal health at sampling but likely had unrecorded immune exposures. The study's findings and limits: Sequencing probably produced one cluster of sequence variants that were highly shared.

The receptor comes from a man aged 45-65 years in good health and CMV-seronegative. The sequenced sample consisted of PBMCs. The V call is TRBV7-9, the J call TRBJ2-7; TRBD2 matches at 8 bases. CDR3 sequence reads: CASSFTSGYEQYF. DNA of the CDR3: TGTGCCAGCAGCTTCACTAGCGGCTACGAGCAGTACTTC.